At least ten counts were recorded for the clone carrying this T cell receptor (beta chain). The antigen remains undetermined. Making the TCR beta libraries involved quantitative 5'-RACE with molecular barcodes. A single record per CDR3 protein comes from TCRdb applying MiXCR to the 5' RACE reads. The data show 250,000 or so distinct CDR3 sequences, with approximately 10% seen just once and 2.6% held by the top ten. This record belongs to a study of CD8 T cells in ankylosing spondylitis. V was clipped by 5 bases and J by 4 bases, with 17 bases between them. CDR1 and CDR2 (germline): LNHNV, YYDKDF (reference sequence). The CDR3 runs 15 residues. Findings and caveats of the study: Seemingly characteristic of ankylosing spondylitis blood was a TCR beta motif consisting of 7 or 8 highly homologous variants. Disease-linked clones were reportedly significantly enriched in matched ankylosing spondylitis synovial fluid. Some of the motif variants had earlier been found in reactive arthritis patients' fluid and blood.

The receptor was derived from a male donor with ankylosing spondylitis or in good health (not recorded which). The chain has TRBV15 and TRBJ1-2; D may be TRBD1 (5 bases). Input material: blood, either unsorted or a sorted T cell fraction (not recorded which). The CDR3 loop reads CATSPGSQRGYGYTF. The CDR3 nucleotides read TGTGCCACCAGCCCCGGCAGCCAGAGGGGCTATGGCTACACCTTC.